This T cell receptor (beta chain) was identified in a study of blood T cells in healthy people across ages. Together with a sample-barcoded 5' primer, a J-beta primer mix was included in a second PCR lasting about 6 to 12 cycles. TCRdb itself ran the 5' RACE reads through MiXCR, one entry per CDR3 protein. The sample has some 1.1 million distinct CDR3 sequences; 30% to 40% are singletons. The length of the CDR3 is 15 residues. Germline CDR1 MNHEY, CDR2 SVGEGT. Between the trimmed V and J ends, which lost 6 bases and 7 bases, there was a span of 18 bases. Sequencing was done on a sample of blood. The chain is built from TRBV6-2 or TRBV6-3 and TRBJ2-2; D perhaps matches TRBD2 (7 bases). The receptor was isolated from a man aged 18 to 29 in good health. The CDR3 coding sequence is TGTGCCAGCAGGCCGGGGGGCGCATGGGGCGGGGAGCTGTTTTTT. Translating it yields CASRPGGAWGGELFF.